What follows describes a single T cell receptor beta chain. The antigen remains undetermined. This sample stems from a study of OX40 agonist ivuxolimab in advanced cancers. The study, taken as a whole, reports: Certain nonresponding patients likewise had low normalized T-cell clonal expansion.

Here immunoSEQ multiplex PCR was the method, and the copy in TCRdb shows in-frame clones only, minus some. The sample has about 88,000 clones, 85% to 90% seen once. The V gene's germline CDR1 is SEHNR and CDR2 FQNEAQ (reference sequence). The CDR3 has 12 amino acids. Trimming removed 5 bases from V and 5 bases from J, with 10 bases in between. The sequence derives from an adult with an advanced solid tumor such as melanoma, head and neck, liver or kidney cancer. The chain links TRBV7-9 to TRBJ2-7; the D gene is possibly TRBD1 (6 bases). The input for sequencing was CD4+ or CD8+ T cells sorted from blood, taken in a trial of the OX40 agonist ivuxolimab. CDR3: CASSPQGNEQYF. As DNA, the CDR3 is TGTGCCAGCAGCCCACAGGGAAACGAGCAGTACTTC. Full variable domain (outside the CDR3, taken from reference TRBV7-9 and TRBJ2-7): DTGVSQNPRHKITKRGQNVTFRCDPISEHNRLYWYRQTLGQGPEFLTYFQNEAQLEKSRLLSDRFSAERPKGSFSTLEIQRTEQGDSAMYLCASSPQGNEQYFGPGTRLTVT.